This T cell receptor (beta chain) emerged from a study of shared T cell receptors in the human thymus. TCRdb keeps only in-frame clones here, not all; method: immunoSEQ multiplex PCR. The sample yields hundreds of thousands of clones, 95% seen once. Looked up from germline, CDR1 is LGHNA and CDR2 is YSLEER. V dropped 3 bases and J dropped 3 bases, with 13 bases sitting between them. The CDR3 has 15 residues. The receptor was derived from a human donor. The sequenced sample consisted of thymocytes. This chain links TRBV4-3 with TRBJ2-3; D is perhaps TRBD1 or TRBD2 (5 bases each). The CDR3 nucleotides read TGCGCCAGCAGCCAGGGGACGAGATATACAGATACGCAGTATTTT. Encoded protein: CASSQGTRYTDTQYF.